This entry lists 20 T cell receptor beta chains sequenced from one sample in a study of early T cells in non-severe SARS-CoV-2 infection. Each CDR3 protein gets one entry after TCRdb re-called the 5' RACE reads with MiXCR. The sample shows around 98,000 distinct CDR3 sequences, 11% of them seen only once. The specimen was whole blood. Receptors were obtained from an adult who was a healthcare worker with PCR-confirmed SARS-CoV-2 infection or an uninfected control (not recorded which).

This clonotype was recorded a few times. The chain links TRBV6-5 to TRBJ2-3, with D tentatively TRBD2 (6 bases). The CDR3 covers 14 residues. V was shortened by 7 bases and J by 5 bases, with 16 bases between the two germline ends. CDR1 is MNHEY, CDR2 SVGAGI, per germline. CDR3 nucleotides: TGTGCCAGCACGGCTACGGGAGTTAAAGATACGCAGTATTTT. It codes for CASTATGVKDTQYF.

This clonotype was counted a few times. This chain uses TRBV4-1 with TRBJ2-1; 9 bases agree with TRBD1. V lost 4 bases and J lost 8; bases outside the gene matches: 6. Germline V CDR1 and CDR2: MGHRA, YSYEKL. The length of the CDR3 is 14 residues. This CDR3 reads CASSLTTGGYEQFF. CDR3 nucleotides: TGCGCCAGCAGCCTGACAACAGGGGGCTATGAGCAGTTCTTC.

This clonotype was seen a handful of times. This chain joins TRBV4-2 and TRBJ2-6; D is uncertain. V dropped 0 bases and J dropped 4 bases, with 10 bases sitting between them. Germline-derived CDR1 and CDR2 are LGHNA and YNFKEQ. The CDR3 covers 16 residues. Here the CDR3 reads CASSQDGDSGANVLTF. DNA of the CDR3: TGTGCCAGCAGCCAAGATGGGGATTCCGGGGCCAACGTCCTGACTTTC.

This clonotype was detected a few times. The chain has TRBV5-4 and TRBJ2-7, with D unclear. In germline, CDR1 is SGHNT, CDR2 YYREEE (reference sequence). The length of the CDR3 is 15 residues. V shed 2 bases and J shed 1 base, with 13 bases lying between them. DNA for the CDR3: TGTGCCAGCAGCTTCGGCCACCCCAGGTCCTACGAGCAGTACTTC. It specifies CASSFGHPRSYEQYF.

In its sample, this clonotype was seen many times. The CDR3 loop reads CASSLRTSGHLEQYF. As DNA, the CDR3 is TGTGCCAGCAGCCTACGGACTAGCGGGCACCTCGAGCAGTACTTC. The gene calls are TRBV7-9 and TRBJ2-7; TRBD2 agrees at 11 bases. V lost 5 bases to trimming and J lost 6 bases; unmatched junction nucleotides: 9. Germline CDR1 SEHNR, CDR2 FQNEAQ (reference sequence). CDR3 length: 15 residues.

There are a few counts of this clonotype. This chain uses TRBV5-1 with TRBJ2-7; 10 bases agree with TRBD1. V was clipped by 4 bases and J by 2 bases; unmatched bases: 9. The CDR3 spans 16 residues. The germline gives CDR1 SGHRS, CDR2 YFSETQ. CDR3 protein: CASSRGTGTGAYEQYF. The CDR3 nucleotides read TGCGCCAGCAGCCGCGGTACCGGGACAGGGGCCTACGAGCAGTACTTC.

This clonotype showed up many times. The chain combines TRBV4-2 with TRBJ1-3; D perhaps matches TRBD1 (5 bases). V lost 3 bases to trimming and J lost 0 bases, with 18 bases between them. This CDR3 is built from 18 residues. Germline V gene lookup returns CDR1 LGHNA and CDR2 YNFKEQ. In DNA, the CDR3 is TGTGCCAGCAGCCAGACCGTCATGTTGGGGCTCTCTGGAAACACCATATATTTT. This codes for CASSQTVMLGLSGNTIYF.

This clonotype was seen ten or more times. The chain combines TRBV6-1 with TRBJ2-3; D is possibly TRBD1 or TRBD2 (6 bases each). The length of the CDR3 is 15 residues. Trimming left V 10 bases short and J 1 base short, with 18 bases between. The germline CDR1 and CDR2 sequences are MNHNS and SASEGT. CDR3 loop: CATIADRGGTDTQYF. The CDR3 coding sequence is TGTGCCACTATAGCGGACAGAGGGGGCACAGATACGCAGTATTTT.

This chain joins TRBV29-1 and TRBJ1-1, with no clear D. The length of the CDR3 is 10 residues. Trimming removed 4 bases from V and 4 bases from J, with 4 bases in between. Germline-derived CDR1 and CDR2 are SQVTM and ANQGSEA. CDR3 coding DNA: TGCAGCGTTGCTATCACTGAAGCTTTCTTT. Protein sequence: CSVAITEAFF.

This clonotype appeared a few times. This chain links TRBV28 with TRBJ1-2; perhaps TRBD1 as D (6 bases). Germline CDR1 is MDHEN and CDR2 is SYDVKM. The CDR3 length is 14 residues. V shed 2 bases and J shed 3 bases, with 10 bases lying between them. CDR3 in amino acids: CASSLGGKYYGYTF. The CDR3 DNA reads TGTGCCAGCAGTTTAGGGGGCAAATACTATGGCTACACCTTC.

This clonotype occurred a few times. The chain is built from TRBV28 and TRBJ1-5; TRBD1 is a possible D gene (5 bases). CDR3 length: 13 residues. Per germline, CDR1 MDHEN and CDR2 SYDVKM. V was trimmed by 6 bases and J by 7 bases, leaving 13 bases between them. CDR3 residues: CASSSGVRQPQHF. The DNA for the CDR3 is TGTGCCAGCAGCTCGGGGGTACGGCAGCCCCAGCATTTT.

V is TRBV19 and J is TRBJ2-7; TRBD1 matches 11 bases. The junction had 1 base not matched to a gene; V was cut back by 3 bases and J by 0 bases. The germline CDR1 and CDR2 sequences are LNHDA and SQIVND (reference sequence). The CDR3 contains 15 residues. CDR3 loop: CASSIGTGGSYEQYF. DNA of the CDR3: TGTGCCAGTAGTATCGGGACAGGGGGCTCCTACGAGCAGTACTTC.

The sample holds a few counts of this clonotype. The CDR3 is CASSQQFALGPGNTIYF. The DNA for the CDR3 is TGTGCCAGCAGCCAACAGTTCGCCCTTGGGCCTGGAAACACCATATATTTT. The chain combines TRBV3-1 with TRBJ1-3; unclear D gene. The V gene lost 2 bases and the J gene lost 2 bases, with 16 bases spanning the gap. This CDR3 contains 17 residues. Per the germline V gene, CDR1 is LGHDT and CDR2 is YNNKEL (reference sequence).

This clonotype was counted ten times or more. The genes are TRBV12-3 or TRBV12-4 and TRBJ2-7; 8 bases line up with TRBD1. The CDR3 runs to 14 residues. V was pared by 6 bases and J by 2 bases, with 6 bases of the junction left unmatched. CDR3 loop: CASRKDRVAYEQYF. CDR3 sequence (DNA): TGTGCCAGCAGAAAGGACAGGGTAGCCTACGAGCAGTACTTC.

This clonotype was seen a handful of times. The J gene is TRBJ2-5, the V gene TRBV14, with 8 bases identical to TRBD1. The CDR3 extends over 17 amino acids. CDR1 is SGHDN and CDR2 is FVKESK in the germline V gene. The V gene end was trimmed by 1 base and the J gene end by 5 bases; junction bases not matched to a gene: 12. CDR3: CASSQGAGQGGLETQYF. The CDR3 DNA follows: TGTGCCAGCAGCCAAGGTGCCGGACAGGGAGGTTTGGAGACCCAGTACTTC.

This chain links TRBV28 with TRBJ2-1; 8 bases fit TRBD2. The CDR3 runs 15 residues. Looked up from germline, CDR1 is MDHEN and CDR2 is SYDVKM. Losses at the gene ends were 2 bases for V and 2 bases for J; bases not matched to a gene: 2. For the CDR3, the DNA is TGTGCCAGCAGTTTAGCGGGACTAGCCTACAATGAGCAGTTCTTC. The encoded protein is CASSLAGLAYNEQFF.

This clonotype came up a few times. The CDR3 DNA follows: TGTGCCAGCAGCTTTGGTGGGAGCACCGGGGAGCTGTTTTTT. Translated: CASSFGGSTGELFF. The V gene is TRBV11-2, the J gene TRBJ2-2; TRBD2 might be the D (5 bases). CDR3 length: 14 residues. Germline V CDR1 and CDR2: SGHAT, FQNNGV. Trimming stripped 3 bases from V and 4 bases from J, with 9 bases between.

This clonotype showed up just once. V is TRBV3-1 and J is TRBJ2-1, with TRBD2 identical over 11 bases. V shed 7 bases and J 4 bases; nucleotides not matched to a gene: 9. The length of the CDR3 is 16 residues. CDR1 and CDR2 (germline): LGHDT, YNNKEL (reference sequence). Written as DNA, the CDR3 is TGTGCCAGCACCGTGGGTCTAGCGGGAGGTTACAATGAGCAGTTCTTC. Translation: CASTVGLAGGYNEQFF.

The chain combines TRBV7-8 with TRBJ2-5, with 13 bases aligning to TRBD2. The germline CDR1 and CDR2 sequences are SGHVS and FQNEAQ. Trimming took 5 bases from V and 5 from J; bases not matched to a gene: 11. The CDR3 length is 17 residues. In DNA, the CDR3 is TGTGCCAGCAGCCGCCGACCGGGACTAGCGGGATATGAGACCCAGTACTTC. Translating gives CASSRRPGLAGYETQYF.

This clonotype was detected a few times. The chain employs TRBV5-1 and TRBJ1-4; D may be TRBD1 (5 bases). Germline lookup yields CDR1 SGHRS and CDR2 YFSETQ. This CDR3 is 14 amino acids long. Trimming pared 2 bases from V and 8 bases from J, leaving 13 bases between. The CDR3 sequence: CASSLQEPEEKLFF. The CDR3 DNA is TGCGCCAGCAGCTTACAGGAGCCTGAGGAAAAACTGTTTTTT.